The 8 T cell receptor beta chains listed next were all sequenced from one sample in a study of cytomegalovirus exposure and HLA in healthy donors. The PCR employed 60 Vbeta primers together with 13 Jbeta primers. TCRdb's copy holds only in-frame clones and misses some; the assay was immunoSEQ multiplex PCR. The top ten clones hold around 0.69% of a sample with about 180,000 clones, roughly 85% of them seen once. Input material: PBMCs. These receptors all come from a woman aged 40 to 50 in good health and CMV-seronegative.

The chain couples TRBV6-6 to TRBJ2-5; D is possibly TRBD1 (6 bases). V gave up 0 bases and J gave up 1 base, with 9 bases separating them. The V gene's germline CDR1 is MNHNY and CDR2 SVGAGI (reference sequence). CDR3 length: 15 residues. The CDR3 reads CASSYSGGSQETQYF. In nucleotides, the CDR3 is TGTGCCAGCAGTTACTCAGGGGGATCCCAAGAGACCCAGTACTTC.

In the case of this clone: An end of the junction differs from the germline gene, which may be a read error. The CDR3 DNA sequence: TGTGCCAGCAGTTCCTTTTCCCTGACAGGCCCCTATAGCTACACCTTC. The encoded protein is CASSSFSLTGPYSYTF. The V gene is TRBV28, the J gene TRBJ1-2, with TRBD1 as a possible D gene (6 bases). Germline V lookup: CDR1 MDHEN, CDR2 SYDVKM. The CDR3 contains 16 residues.

This chain connects TRBV5-4 to TRBJ2-7; 13 bases line up with TRBD2. V dropped 4 bases and J dropped 2; count of bases not matched to a gene: 3. Germline lookup yields CDR1 SGHNT and CDR2 YYREEE (reference sequence). The CDR3 is made up of 15 amino acids. The CDR3 reads CASSPTSGRAYEQYF. As DNA, the CDR3 is TGTGCCAGCAGCCCTACTAGCGGGAGGGCCTACGAGCAGTACTTC.

The V call is TRBV7-9, the J call TRBJ1-2; D is perhaps TRBD1 (5 bases). The V gene lost 2 bases and the J gene lost 6 bases, with 10 bases spanning the gap. The CDR3 covers 13 residues. The germline CDR1 and CDR2 sequences are SEHNR and FQNEAQ (reference sequence). DNA of the CDR3: TGTGCCAGCAGCTTACCAGGGTATAATGGCTACACCTTC. It specifies CASSLPGYNGYTF.

This clone was observed once. CDR3 amino acids: CASSLDGTGASEAFF. The CDR3 nucleotides are TGTGCCAGCAGCTTAGACGGGACAGGGGCCTCTGAAGCTTTCTTT. The chain is built from TRBV7-9 and TRBJ1-1, with 10 bases fitting TRBD1. Germline lookup yields CDR1 SEHNR and CDR2 FQNEAQ (reference sequence). The CDR3 length is 15 residues. The trim removed 1 base at V and 6 bases at J, leaving 5 bases unmatched.

This chain's CDR3 is CASSQAGEGTQYF. CDR3 nucleotides: TGCGCCAGCAGCCAAGCAGGGGAGGGGACCCAGTACTTC. The chain joins TRBV4-1 to TRBJ2-5; tentatively, D is TRBD2 (7 bases). The germline V and J ends were trimmed by 1 base and 7 bases, with 10 bases remaining between them. The CDR3 has 13 residues. CDR1 is MGHRA and CDR2 is YSYEKL in the germline V gene.

The chain joins TRBV19 to TRBJ2-3, with 8 bases lining up with TRBD2. J gave up 2 bases and V 3 bases, and 10 bases lay outside the gene matches. The CDR3 totals 17 residues. The germline V gene encodes CDR1 LNHDA and CDR2 SQIVND (reference sequence). DNA for the CDR3: TGTGCCAGTAGTATGCGTCAAGCGGGAGCCTCCACAGATACGCAGTATTTT. It specifies CASSMRQAGASTDTQYF. The full variable domain, rest sourced from reference TRBV19 and TRBJ2-3, is DGGITQSPKYLFRKEGQNVTLSCEQNLNHDAMYWYRQDPGQGLRLIYYSQIVNDFQKGDIAEGYSVSREKKESFPLTVTSAQKNPTAFYLCASSMRQAGASTDTQYFGPGTRLTVL.

The chain is built from TRBV5-1 and TRBJ2-5; TRBD1 aligns across 9 bases. Germline values: CDR1 SGHRS, CDR2 YFSETQ. With 5 bases clipped from V and 2 bases from J, the junction kept 7 bases outside the gene matches. This CDR3 has 15 amino acids. CDR3 sequence (DNA): TGCGCCAGCAGGGGGGACAGGGAAAAGCAAGAGACCCAGTACTTC. Translating it yields CASRGDREKQETQYF.